This T cell receptor beta chain was captured in a study of radiation and T cells in renal cell carcinoma. Broader study findings: In blood, top tumor clones expanded by 2 weeks, shrinking by 4.

Time point meaning: blood 2 weeks post-SBRT. Treatment here: 15 Gy SBRT to primary tumor, nephrectomy 4 weeks later. Clones were sequenced by immunoSEQ multiplex PCR, and TCRdb holds only the in-frame ones, with some missing. The sample gives some 150,000 clones, roughly 87% of which show up once; 10% to 15% is in the top ten. Notes on this clone: The antigen is unknown.

Sequencing used blood, obtained from a patient whose treatment included radiotherapy and nephrectomy. The sequence was obtained from a woman aged 45 to 65 with renal cell carcinoma.

The CDR3: CASSAGGSAYEQYF. CDR3 bases: TGTGCCAGCAGCGCGGGGGGCTCTGCTTACGAGCAGTACTTC. The chain couples TRBV11-3 to TRBJ2-7, with 8 bases identical to TRBD2. The CDR3 spans 14 residues. Trimming removed 5 bases from V and 4 bases from J; junction bases left unmatched: 7. Germline CDR1 reads SGHNT; CDR2 reads YENEEA.